These T cell receptor beta chains were read from a single sample in a study of OX40 agonist ivuxolimab in advanced cancers. TCRdb keeps only in-frame clones here, not all; method: immunoSEQ multiplex PCR. The sample includes about 49,000 clones, 85% of them seen just once. Sequences were derived from CD4+ or CD8+ T cells sorted from blood, sampled in a trial of the OX40 agonist ivuxolimab. These receptors were collected from an adult with an advanced solid tumor such as melanoma, head and neck, liver or kidney cancer. Both conserved end residues are part of each CDR3.

v_gene,len,j_gene,CDR3aa
TRBV11-3,13,TRBJ1-1,CASSSPVYTEAFF
TRBV5-4,15,TRBJ2-5,CASSLSGSLQETQYF
TRBV10-2,13,TRBJ2-5,CASSEGRRETQYF
TRBV28,17,TRBJ1-2,CASSLLGSKAANYGYTF
TRBV28,14,TRBJ2-7,CASRAPGSPNEQYF
TRBV18,15,TRBJ2-1,CASSPPSGGYNEQFF
TRBV27,15,TRBJ2-5,CASSLDIGPKRTQYF
TRBV6-5,13,TRBJ1-1,CASRMGLNTEAFF
TRBV28,11,TRBJ1-5,CASKGLQPQHF
TRBV6-5,13,TRBJ1-2,CASSYGASYGYTF
TRBV6-6,12,TRBJ1-1,CASGRELTEAFF
TRBV15,13,TRBJ1-3,CATRDSSGNTIYF
TRBV27,14,TRBJ2-7,CASSLLNRAYEQYF
TRBV28,14,TRBJ2-3,CASSPDRGADTQYF
TRBV6-5,12,TRBJ2-3,CASRLGTDTQYF
TRBV27,13,TRBJ1-1,CASSPSAGTEAFF
TRBV4-3,17,TRBJ2-3,CASSQDPGTGGAHTQYF
TRBV29-1,13,TRBJ2-2,CSVERHYPGELFF
TRBV27,16,TRBJ2-3,CASSPGTSGGWHTQYF
TRBV6-4,13,TRBJ2-4,CASRQPGLNIQYF
TRBV7-9,14,TRBJ2-1,CASSHRVSYNEQFF
TRBV4-3,16,TRBJ1-1,CASSQEVGTVNTEAFF
TRBV6-5,16,TRBJ2-6,CASSYGRGSGANVLTF
TRBV6-5,15,TRBJ2-5,CASINKGGSSETQYF
TRBV29-1,12,TRBJ1-1,CSVVTGNTEAFF
TRBV9,15,TRBJ1-1,CASSVAGTRNTEAFF
TRBV30,13,TRBJ1-6,CACPRGQDSPLHF
TRBV7-9,14,TRBJ1-2,CASSVAQGRGGYTF
TRBV15,16,TRBJ2-3,CATSSITGFGRDTQYF
TRBV9,14,TRBJ2-2,CASSVAGGTGELFF
TRBV7-6,15,TRBJ2-5,CASSLEWGNQETQYF
TRBV27,17,TRBJ2-5,CASSFVTGNRLVETQYF
TRBV7-8,15,TRBJ2-7,CASSLVGGLPGEQYF
TRBV5-3,15,TRBJ1-5,CARSSIGASNQPQHF
TRBV7-9,12,TRBJ2-7,CASSSGDYEQYF
TRBV9,17,TRBJ1-3,CASSASTGRYSGNTIYF
TRBV7-9,17,TRBJ2-3,CASTPPTGTAPTDTQYF
TRBV30,13,TRBJ2-7,CAWSGFNSYEQYF
TRBV7-3,15,TRBJ2-1,CASSLGSGPYNEQFF
TRBV19,15,TRBJ1-5,CASSNLPEGNQPQHF
TRBV6-1,11,TRBJ1-1,CACWGDTEAFF
TRBV2,15,TRBJ2-1,CASRTDGGPYNEQFF
TRBV9,15,TRBJ2-2,CASSVDGFKSGELFF
TRBV19,16,TRBJ1-4,CASSIGQGQEGEKLFF
TRBV7-6,16,TRBJ2-3,CASSSRLRGATDTQYF
TRBV6-6,16,TRBJ2-7,CASSTDRGGLLYEQYF
TRBV7-9,15,TRBJ1-1,CASSLDALFNTEAFF
TRBV4-3,13,TRBJ2-1,CASSQDPYNEQFF
TRBV6-5,12,TRBJ1-3,CASSRPRNTIYF
TRBV6-6,14,TRBJ1-4,CASSLTVPREKLFF
TRBV28,15,TRBJ2-3,CASRTGYTDTDTQYF
TRBV7-2,14,TRBJ2-1,CATSGSVLINEQFF